The present TCR beta chain was sequenced within a study of early T cells in non-severe SARS-CoV-2 infection. Study at large: Chains from this unsorted whole-blood bulk RNA could not be paired.

Germline CDR1 and CDR2: SGHAT and FQNNGV. V was shortened by 5 bases and J by 8 bases, with 10 bases between the two germline ends. This CDR3 region has 12 residues. Each cDNA molecule carried a unique molecular identifier. TCRdb reprocessed the 5' RACE reads with MiXCR, giving one entry per CDR3 protein. In the table there are roughly 83,000 distinct CDR3 sequences, 8% to 13% of which are singletons. Study results and caveats: VDJdb matches were skewed toward anti-spike CD8 T cell responses.

At least ten counts were recorded for this clonotype. Its specificity is not known. The sample in question was whole blood, obtained at baseline. The V gene is TRBV11-2, the J gene TRBJ2-1; D possibly corresponds to TRBD1 (6 bases). This receptor was taken from an adult who was a healthcare worker with PCR-confirmed SARS-CoV-2 infection or an uninfected control (not recorded which). CDR3 bases: TGTGCCAGCAGCATACAGGGACATGAGCAGTTCTTC. It translates to CASSIQGHEQFF. Full variable domain (outside the CDR3, taken from reference TRBV11-2 and TRBJ2-1): EAGVAQSPRYKIIEKRQSVAFWCNPISGHATLYWYQQILGQGPKLLIQFQNNGVVDDSQLPKDRFSAERLKGVDSTLKIQPAKLEDSAVYLCASSIQGHEQFFGPGTRLTVL.